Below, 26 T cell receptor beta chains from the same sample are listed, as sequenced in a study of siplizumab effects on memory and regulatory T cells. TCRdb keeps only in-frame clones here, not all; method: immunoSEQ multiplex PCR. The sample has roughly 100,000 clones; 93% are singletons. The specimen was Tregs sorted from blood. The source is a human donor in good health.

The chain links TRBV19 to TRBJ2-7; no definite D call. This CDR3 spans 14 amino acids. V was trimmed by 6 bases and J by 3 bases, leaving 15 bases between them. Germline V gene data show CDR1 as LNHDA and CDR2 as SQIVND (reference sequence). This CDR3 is CASSRIDSSYEQYF. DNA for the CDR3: TGTGCCAGTAGCAGAATAGACTCTAGCTACGAGCAGTACTTC.

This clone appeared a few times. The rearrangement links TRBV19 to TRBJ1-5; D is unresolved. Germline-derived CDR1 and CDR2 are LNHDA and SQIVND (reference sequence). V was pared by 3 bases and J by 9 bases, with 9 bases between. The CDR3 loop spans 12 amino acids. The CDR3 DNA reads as TGTGCCAGTAGTATTGGGGTGCGGCCCCAGCATTTT. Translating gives CASSIGVRPQHF.

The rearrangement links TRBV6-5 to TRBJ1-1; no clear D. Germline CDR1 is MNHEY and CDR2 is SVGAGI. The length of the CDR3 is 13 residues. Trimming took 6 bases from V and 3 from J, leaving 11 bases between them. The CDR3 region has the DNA TGTGCCAGCAGCCGATTTCATCACACTGAAGCTTTCTTT. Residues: CASSRFHHTEAFF.

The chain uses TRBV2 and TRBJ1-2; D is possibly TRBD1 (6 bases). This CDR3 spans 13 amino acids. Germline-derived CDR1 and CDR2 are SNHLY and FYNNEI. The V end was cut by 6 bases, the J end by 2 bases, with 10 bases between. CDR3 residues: CASSADRNYGYTF. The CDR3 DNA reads TGTGCCAGCAGCGCCGACAGGAACTATGGCTACACCTTC.

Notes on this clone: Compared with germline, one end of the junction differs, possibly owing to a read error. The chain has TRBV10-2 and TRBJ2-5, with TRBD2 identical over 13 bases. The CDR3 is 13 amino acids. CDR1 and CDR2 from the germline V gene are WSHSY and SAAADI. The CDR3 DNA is TGCGCCAGCAGTCAAGGGACTAGCGGGACCCTAGACTTC. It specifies CASSQGTSGTLDF.

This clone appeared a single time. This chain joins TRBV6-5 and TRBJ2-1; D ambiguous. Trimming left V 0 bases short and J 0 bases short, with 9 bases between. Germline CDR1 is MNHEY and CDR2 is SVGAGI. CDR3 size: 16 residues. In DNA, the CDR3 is TGTGCCAGCAGTTACTCGAAGTGGGACTCCTACAATGAGCAGTTCTTC. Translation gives CASSYSKWDSYNEQFF.

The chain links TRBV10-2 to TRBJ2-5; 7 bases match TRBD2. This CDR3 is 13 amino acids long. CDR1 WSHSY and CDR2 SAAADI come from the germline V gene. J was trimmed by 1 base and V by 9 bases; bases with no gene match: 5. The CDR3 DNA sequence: TGCGCCAGGGCACGCGGGGGCCAAGAGACCCAGTACTTC. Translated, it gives CARARGGQETQYF.

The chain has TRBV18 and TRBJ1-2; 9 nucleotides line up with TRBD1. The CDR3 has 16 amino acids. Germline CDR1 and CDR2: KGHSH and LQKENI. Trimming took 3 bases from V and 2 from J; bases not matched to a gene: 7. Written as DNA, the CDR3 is TGTGCCAGCTCACCCCGGACAGGGGCCCTGAACTATGGCTACACCTTC. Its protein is CASSPRTGALNYGYTF. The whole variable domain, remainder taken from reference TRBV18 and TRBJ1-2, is NAGVMQNPRHLVRRRGQEARLRCSPMKGHSHVYWYRQLPEEGLKFMVYLQKENIIDESGMPKERFSAEFPKEGPSILRIQQVVRGDSAAYFCASSPRTGALNYGYTFGSGTRLTVV.

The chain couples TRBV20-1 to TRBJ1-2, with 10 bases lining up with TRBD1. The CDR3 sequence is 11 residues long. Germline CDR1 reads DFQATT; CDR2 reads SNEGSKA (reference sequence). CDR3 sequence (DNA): TGCGGGGACAGGGGACCGCATGGCTACACCTTC. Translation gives CGDRGPHGYTF.

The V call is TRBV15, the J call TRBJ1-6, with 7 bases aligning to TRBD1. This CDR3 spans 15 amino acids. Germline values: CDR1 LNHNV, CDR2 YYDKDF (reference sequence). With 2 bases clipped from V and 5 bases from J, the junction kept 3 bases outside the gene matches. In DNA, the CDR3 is TGTGCCACCAGCAGACCCCAGGGGGATAATTCACCCCTCCACTTT. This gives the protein CATSRPQGDNSPLHF.

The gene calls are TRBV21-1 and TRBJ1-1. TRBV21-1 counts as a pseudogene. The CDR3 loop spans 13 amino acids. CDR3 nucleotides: TGTGCCAGCAGCAGGGAAGGGTGGTCTGAAGCTTTCTTT. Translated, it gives CASSREGWSEAFF.

CDR3 sequence: CAYRLAGALNTGELFF. CDR3 nucleotide sequence: TGTGCTTACCGACTAGCGGGGGCCCTAAACACCGGGGAGCTGTTTTTT. The rearrangement links TRBV30 to TRBJ2-2; 12 bases align to TRBD2. CDR3 length: 16 residues. In germline, CDR1 is GTSNPN, CDR2 SVGIG (reference sequence).

The CDR3 nucleotides read TGTGCCAGCAGCTTGGCGGCCAGTGCTAACTATGGCTACACCTTC. Residues: CASSLAASANYGYTF. The chain couples TRBV5-6 to TRBJ1-2; no definite D call. The germline CDR1 and CDR2 sequences are SGHDT and YYEEEE. V shed 0 bases and J shed 0 bases, with 9 bases lying between them. The CDR3 is 15 residues long. Combining the CDR3 with reference TRBV5-6 and TRBJ1-2 gives the whole variable domain DAGVTQSPTHLIKTRGQQVTLRCSPKSGHDTVSWYQQALGQGPQFIFQYYEEEERQRGNFPDRFSGHQFPNYSSELNVNALLLGDSALYLCASSLAASANYGYTFGSGTRLTVV.

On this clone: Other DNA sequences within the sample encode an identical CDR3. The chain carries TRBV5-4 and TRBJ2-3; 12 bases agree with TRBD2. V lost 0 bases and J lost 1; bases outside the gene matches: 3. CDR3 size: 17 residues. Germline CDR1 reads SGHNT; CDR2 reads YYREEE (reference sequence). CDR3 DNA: TGTGCCAGCAGCTTGGGACTAGCGGGAGCGGGCACAGATACGCAGTATTTT. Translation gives CASSLGLAGAGTDTQYF.

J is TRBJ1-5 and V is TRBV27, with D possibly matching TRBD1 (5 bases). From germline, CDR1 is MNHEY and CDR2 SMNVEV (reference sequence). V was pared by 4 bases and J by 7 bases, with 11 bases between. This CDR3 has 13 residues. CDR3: CASSWAGGQPQHF. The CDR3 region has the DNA TGTGCCAGCAGTTGGGCCGGGGGGCAGCCCCAGCATTTT.

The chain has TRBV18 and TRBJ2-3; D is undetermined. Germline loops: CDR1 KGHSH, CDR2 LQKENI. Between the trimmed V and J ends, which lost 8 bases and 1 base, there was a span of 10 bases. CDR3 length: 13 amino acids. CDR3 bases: TGTGCCAGCCCCGTTCCAGGCACAGATACGCAGTATTTT. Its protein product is CASPVPGTDTQYF.

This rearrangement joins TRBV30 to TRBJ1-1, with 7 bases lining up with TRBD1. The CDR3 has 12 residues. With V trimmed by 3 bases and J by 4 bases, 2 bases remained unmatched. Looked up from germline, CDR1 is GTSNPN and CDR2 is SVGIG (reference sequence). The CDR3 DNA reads TGTGCCTGGAGCGACAGGGCCACTGAAGCTTTCTTT. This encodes CAWSDRATEAFF.

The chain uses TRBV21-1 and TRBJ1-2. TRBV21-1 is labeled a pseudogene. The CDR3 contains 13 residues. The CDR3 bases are TGTGCCAGCAGCAGGATTGAGAGCTATGGCTACACCTTC. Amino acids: CASSRIESYGYTF.

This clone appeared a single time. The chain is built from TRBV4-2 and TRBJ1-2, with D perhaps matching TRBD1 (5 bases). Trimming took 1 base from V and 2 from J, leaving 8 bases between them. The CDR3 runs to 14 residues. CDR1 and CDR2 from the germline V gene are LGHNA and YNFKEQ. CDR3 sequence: CASSQVGRNYGYTF. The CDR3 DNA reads TGTGCCAGCAGCCAAGTGGGACGGAACTATGGCTACACCTTC.

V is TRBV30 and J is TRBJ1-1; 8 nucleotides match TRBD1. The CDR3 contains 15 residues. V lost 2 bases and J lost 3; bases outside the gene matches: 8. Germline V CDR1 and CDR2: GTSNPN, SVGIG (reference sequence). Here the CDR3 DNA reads TGTGCCTGGAGTCGAGTCGACAGGGGTGACACTGAAGCTTTCTTT. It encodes CAWSRVDRGDTEAFF.

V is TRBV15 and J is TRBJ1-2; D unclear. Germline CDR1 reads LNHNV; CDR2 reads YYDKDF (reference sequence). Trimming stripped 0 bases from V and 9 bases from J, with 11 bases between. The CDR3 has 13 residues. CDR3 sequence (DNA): TGTGCCACCAGCAGAGATCAGCTCTGGCGCTACACCTTC. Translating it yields CATSRDQLWRYTF.

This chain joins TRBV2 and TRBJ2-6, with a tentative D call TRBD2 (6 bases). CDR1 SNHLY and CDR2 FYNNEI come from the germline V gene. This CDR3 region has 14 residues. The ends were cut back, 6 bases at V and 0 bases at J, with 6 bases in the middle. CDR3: CASREGSGANVLTF. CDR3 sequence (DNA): TGTGCCAGCAGGGAGGGCTCTGGGGCCAACGTCCTGACTTTC. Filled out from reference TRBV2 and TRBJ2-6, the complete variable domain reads EPEVTQTPSHQVTQMGQEVILRCVPISNHLYFYWYRQILGQKVEFLVSFYNNEISEKSEIFDDQFSVERPDGSNFTLKIRSTKLEDSAMYFCASREGSGANVLTFGAGSRLTVL.

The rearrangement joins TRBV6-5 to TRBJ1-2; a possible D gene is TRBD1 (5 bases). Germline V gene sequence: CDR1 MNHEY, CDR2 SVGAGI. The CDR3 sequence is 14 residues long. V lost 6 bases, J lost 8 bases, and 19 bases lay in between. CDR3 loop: CASRPGWLGSGYTF. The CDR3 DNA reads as TGTGCCAGCAGGCCAGGGTGGTTGGGCTCCGGCTACACCTTC.

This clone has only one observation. The chain's CDR3 is CASRKPQGSPHTGELFF. CDR3 DNA sequence: TGCGCCAGCAGAAAACCACAGGGGTCCCCTCACACCGGGGAGCTGTTTTTT. The J gene is TRBJ2-2, the V gene TRBV5-1; 7 positions match TRBD1. Germline loops: CDR1 SGHRS, CDR2 YFSETQ. CDR3 length: 17 residues. Unmatched junction bases numbered 13, after V lost 5 bases and J lost 3 bases.

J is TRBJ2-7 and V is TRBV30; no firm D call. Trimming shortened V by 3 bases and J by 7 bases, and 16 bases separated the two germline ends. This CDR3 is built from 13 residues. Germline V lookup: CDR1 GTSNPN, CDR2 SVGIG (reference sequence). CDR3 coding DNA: TGTGCCTGGAGGGCCGTTAGGGTAGAAGAGCAGTACTTC. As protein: CAWRAVRVEEQYF.

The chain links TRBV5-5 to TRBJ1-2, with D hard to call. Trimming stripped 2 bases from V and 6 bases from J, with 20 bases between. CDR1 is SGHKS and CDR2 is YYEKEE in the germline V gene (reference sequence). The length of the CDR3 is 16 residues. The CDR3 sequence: CASSLPGTPPIDGYTF. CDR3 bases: TGTGCCAGCAGCTTACCCGGAACCCCTCCCATAGATGGCTACACCTTC.